These 21 T cell receptor beta chains came from one sample sequenced in a study of T cells in tumors after PD-1 blockade. Using immunoSEQ multiplex PCR, the repertoire was profiled, and TCRdb retains in-frame clones only, with some absent. The repertoire holds more than 20,000 clones, with around 80% as singletons. Specimen: PBMCs, collected before anti-PD-1 treatment. These receptor sequences come from a human donor with basal cell carcinoma.

This clone occurred a few times. The rearrangement uses TRBV6-5 and TRBJ2-5; D is uncertain. V lost 4 bases to trimming and J lost 0 bases, with 9 bases between them. CDR3 size: 14 residues. Germline-derived CDR1 and CDR2 are MNHEY and SVGAGI. As DNA, the CDR3 is TGTGCCAGCAGTTGCCGGAGAGACCAAGAGACCCAGTACTTC. Protein sequence: CASSCRRDQETQYF.

Remarks on this clone: A read error may produce the germline difference seen at one junction end. This same CDR3 is encoded by further DNA sequences in the sample. The chain has TRBV2 and TRBJ2-1, with 7 bases lining up with TRBD2. Germline-derived CDR1 and CDR2 are SNHLY and FYNNEI. The CDR3 totals 19 residues. The CDR3 region has the DNA TGTGCCTGCAGTTACGGGTGGGCGGGGGAGGGGAGCTCCTACAATGAGCAGTTCTTC. It specifies CACSYGWAGEGSSYNEQFF.

The V call is TRBV10-3, the J call TRBJ2-5, with 10 nucleotides matching TRBD2. The germline V gene has CDR1 ENHRY and CDR2 SYGVKD. V was pared by 10 bases and J by 4 bases, with 12 bases of the junction left unmatched. The CDR3 contains 15 residues. This CDR3 reads CATLGAGGPRETQYF. The CDR3 coding sequence is TGTGCCACCCTGGGAGCGGGAGGGCCGAGAGAGACCCAGTACTTC.

This clone is medium-sized by share. The chain employs TRBV6-4 and TRBJ2-1; TRBD2 agrees at 13 bases. In germline, CDR1 is MRHNA, CDR2 SNTAGT. CDR3 length equals 15 residues. V shed 5 bases, J shed 5 bases, and the junction held 3 bases outside the gene matches. The CDR3 DNA reads as TGTGCCAGCAGTCGGACTAGCGGGGGAAACAATGAGCAGTTCTTC. Residues: CASSRTSGGNNEQFF.

The chain joins TRBV4-2 to TRBJ1-1; TRBD1 agrees at 7 bases. Germline V CDR1 and CDR2: LGHNA, YNFKEQ. The V gene end was trimmed by 4 bases and the J gene end by 5 bases; junction bases not matched to a gene: 10. CDR3 length: 15 amino acids. The CDR3 is CASSLLEGAGTEAFF. DNA of the CDR3: TGTGCCAGCAGCCTTCTCGAGGGGGCAGGAACTGAAGCTTTCTTT.

The chain joins TRBV4-1 to TRBJ1-5; 7 positions match TRBD1. The CDR3 contains 15 residues. Germline CDR1 is MGHRA and CDR2 is YSYEKL. Trimming cost V 3 bases and J 7 bases; bases outside gene matches: 9. CDR3 nucleotide sequence: TGCGCCAGCAGCCAGGGTGACAGGGCGGGGCAGCCCCAGCATTTT. Translation gives CASSQGDRAGQPQHF.

The rearrangement links TRBV6-5 to TRBJ2-3; D ambiguous. Germline CDR1 and CDR2: MNHEY and SVGAGI. The CDR3 is 11 amino acids. The germline V and J ends were trimmed by 11 bases and 4 bases, with 10 bases remaining between them. CDR3 sequence reads: CACRSPDTQYF. The CDR3 DNA reads TGTGCCTGTCGGTCTCCAGATACGCAGTATTTT.

This clone is a singleton in its sample. The rearrangement uses TRBV10-3 and TRBJ2-7, with 7 nucleotides matching TRBD2. The CDR3 extends over 15 amino acids. V lost 10 bases, J lost 0 bases, and 12 bases stayed unmatched. Germline CDR1 reads ENHRY; CDR2 reads SYGVKD. The CDR3 DNA reads TGTGCCACTCCCTCCCAGCTAGCGGTCTCCTACGAGCAGTACTTC. The encoded protein is CATPSQLAVSYEQYF.

The CDR3 DNA follows: TGTGCCAGCAGTGAAGATTCCAATTGGGGGGAGACCCAGTACTTC. Its translation is CASSEDSNWGETQYF. The chain carries TRBV6-1 and TRBJ2-5; the D call may be TRBD1 or TRBD2 (5 bases each). CDR3 length: 15 residues. Germline lookup yields CDR1 MNHNS and CDR2 SASEGT. Trimming shortened V by 1 base and J by 5 bases, and 14 bases separated the two germline ends.

The rearrangement links TRBV21-1 to TRBJ1-6. TRBV21-1 is classified as a pseudogene. This CDR3 is built from 18 residues. As DNA, the CDR3 is TGTGCCAGCAGCAAAGGTGGCGGTAAAAGCTCCTATAATTCACCCCTCCACTTT. This encodes CASSKGGGKSSYNSPLHF.

V gene TRBV7-2 combines with J gene TRBJ2-3, with TRBD2 identical over 7 bases. The length of the CDR3 is 16 residues. V trimming: 1 base; J trimming: 1 base; junction bases outside the gene matches: 5. Germline values: CDR1 SGHTA, CDR2 FQGNSA. CDR3 sequence: CASSLEGRGGTDTQYF. CDR3 nucleotides: TGTGCCAGCAGCTTAGAGGGTCGGGGGGGCACAGATACGCAGTATTTT.

This sequence joins TRBV19 and TRBJ2-3; no definite D call. The length of the CDR3 is 13 residues. CDR1 LNHDA and CDR2 SQIVND come from the germline V gene (reference sequence). V was clipped by 8 bases and J by 2 bases, with 11 bases between them. CDR3 in amino acids: CASAEANTDTQYF. The CDR3, as DNA: TGTGCCAGTGCCGAAGCTAACACAGATACGCAGTATTTT.

The rearrangement joins TRBV3-1 (or the pseudogene TRBV3-2) to TRBJ2-2, with TRBD1 as a possible D gene (5 bases). CDR3 size: 16 residues. Germline-derived CDR1 and CDR2 are LGHDT and YNNKEL (reference sequence). Trimming removed 3 bases from V and 0 bases from J, with 11 bases in between. CDR3 protein: CASSHYYRSNTGELFF. The CDR3 DNA reads as TGTGCCAGCAGCCACTATTACAGGTCGAACACCGGGGAGCTGTTTTTT.

This clone was detected once. The J gene is TRBJ2-5, the V gene TRBV24-1; TRBD2 might be the D (6 bases). Germline V gene lookup returns CDR1 KGHDR and CDR2 SFDVKD. The CDR3 is 16 residues long. Trimming removed 0 bases at V and 4 bases at J, with 14 bases between. Here the CDR3 DNA reads TGTGCCACCAGTGATTTGGTCGGGGGAAAGGGAGAGACCCAGTACTTC. It yields the protein CATSDLVGGKGETQYF.

J is TRBJ1-5 and V is TRBV15; a possible D gene is TRBD1 (6 bases). Per the germline V gene, CDR1 is LNHNV and CDR2 is YYDKDF (reference sequence). The CDR3 is 14 amino acids. The V end was cut by 3 bases, the J end by 7 bases, with 13 bases between. The CDR3 is CATSREDRHQPQHF. CDR3 bases: TGTGCCACCAGCAGGGAAGACAGGCACCAGCCCCAGCATTTT.

Notes on this clone: An end of the junction differs from the germline gene, which may be a read error. This chain joins TRBV5-1 and TRBJ2-6; the D call may be TRBD1 or TRBD2 (5 bases each). Germline loops: CDR1 SGHRS, CDR2 YFSETQ. The CDR3 spans 18 residues. CDR3 nucleotides: TGCGCCAGCAGCTTCCACCCGGGACCGACCTCTGGGGCCAACGTCCCGACTTTC. This codes for CASSFHPGPTSGANVPTF.

The chain combines TRBV14 with TRBJ1-1, with unresolved D. CDR1 is SGHDN, CDR2 FVKESK, per germline. This CDR3 spans 14 amino acids. V gave up 5 bases and J gave up 4 bases, with 14 bases separating them. This chain's CDR3 is CASSSKVRGTEAFF. The CDR3, as DNA: TGTGCCAGCAGCTCTAAGGTCCGGGGCACTGAAGCTTTCTTT.

The CDR3 region has the DNA TGTGCCAGCAGCCCGGGGACCGTGGTTTCACCCCTCCACTTT. It yields the protein CASSPGTVVSPLHF. The chain has TRBV7-9 and TRBJ1-6, with TRBD1 as a possible D gene (5 bases). This CDR3 is built from 14 residues. Germline CDR1 and CDR2: SEHNR and FQNEAQ (reference sequence). V lost 5 bases and J 9 bases, leaving 14 bases between the germline ends.

V and J are TRBV7-9 and TRBJ2-7; D is undetermined. Germline values: CDR1 SEHNR, CDR2 FQNEAQ (reference sequence). The CDR3 is 15 amino acids. Trimming took off 5 bases at V and 3 bases at J, with 17 bases between the two ends. The CDR3, as DNA: TGTGCCAGCAGCCTACAGTCTTCTCACCACTACGAGCAGTACTTC. Encoded protein: CASSLQSSHHYEQYF.

This clone appeared a few times. The chain carries TRBV6-5 and TRBJ2-5, with D possibly TRBD1 on 6 matching bases. With 6 bases removed from V and 1 base from J, the gap between germline ends came to 15 bases. The CDR3 covers 15 residues. Germline assignment: CDR1 MNHEY and CDR2 SVGAGI. The CDR3 region has the DNA TGTGCCAGCAGCCCCCCAGGGGTCCTCCAAGAGACCCAGTACTTC. As protein: CASSPPGVLQETQYF.

The genes are TRBV6-5 and TRBJ1-5; TRBD1 agrees at 7 bases. Trimming removed 6 bases from V and 0 bases from J; junction bases left unmatched: 5. The germline gives CDR1 MNHEY, CDR2 SVGAGI. This CDR3 contains 15 residues. The DNA for the CDR3 is TGTGCCAGCAGGATGACAGGGTTTAGCAATCAGCCCCAGCATTTT. This codes for CASRMTGFSNQPQHF.